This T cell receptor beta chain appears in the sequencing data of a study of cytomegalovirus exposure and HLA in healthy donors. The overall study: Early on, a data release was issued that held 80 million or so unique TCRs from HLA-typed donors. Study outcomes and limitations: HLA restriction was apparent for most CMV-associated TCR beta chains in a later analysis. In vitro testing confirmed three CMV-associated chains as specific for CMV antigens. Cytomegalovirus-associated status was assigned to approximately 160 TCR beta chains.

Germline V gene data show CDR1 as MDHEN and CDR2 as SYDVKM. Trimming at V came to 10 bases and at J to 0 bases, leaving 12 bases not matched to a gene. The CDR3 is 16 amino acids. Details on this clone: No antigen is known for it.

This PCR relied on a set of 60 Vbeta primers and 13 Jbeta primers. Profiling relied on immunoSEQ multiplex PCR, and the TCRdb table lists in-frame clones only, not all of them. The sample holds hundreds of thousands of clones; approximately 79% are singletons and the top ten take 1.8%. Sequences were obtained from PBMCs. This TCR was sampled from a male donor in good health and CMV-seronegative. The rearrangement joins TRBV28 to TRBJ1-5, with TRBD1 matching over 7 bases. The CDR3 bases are TGTGCCACCCTAGAGGTAAGGGGGCATAGCAATCAGCCCCAGCATTTT. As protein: CATLEVRGHSNQPQHF.